This is a list of T cell receptor beta chains from one sample in a study of spatial heterogeneity in lung cancer. TCRdb ran MiXCR on the 5' RACE reads and lists one entry per CDR3 protein. The sample carries about 27,000 distinct CDR3 sequences, under 8.5% recorded once. The sequenced sample was lung tumor tissue, obtained at surgery. The receptors come from a male donor with early-stage non-small cell lung cancer. Each CDR3 is given with its conserved first and last residue. The D gene is left open where the match is weak.

j_call,d_call,v_call,cdr3_aa
TRBJ2-2,TRBD1,TRBV9,CASSGEGGSIPGELFF
TRBJ2-5,.,TRBV5-1,CASRRGIQETQYF
TRBJ2-3,TRBD2,TRBV20-1,CSARPSGGAYTQYF
TRBJ1-1,.,TRBV7-9,CASSQSGVITEAFF
TRBJ2-2,TRBD2,TRBV12-3/TRBV12-4,CASSVSGGYTGELFF
TRBJ2-7,TRBD1,TRBV5-1,CASSLGGTGGEQYF
TRBJ1-2,.,TRBV18,CASSEDGIRGYTF
TRBJ2-5,.,TRBV7-2,CASSLGMGETQYF
TRBJ2-7,.,TRBV20-1,CSAFARPGIYEQYF
TRBJ1-5,.,TRBV12-3/TRBV12-4,CASSGTHQLPQHF
TRBJ2-3,.,TRBV28,CASSLTDHTQYF
TRBJ1-1,.,TRBV6-6,CASSFSLGNTEAFF
TRBJ2-3,TRBD1,TRBV20-1,CSARDQGAGDTQYF
TRBJ2-1,.,TRBV28,CASSLGGQDNEQFF
TRBJ1-5,TRBD1,TRBV2,CASSEGATGASNQPQHF